These 23 T cell receptor beta chains share one sample of origin, sequenced in a study of T cell changes during pregnancy in multiple sclerosis. Measured with immunoSEQ multiplex PCR; TCRdb has only the in-frame clones, and not every one. The sample has around 63,000 clones; 85% to 95% are singletons. The sequences come from CD8+ T cells from peripheral blood mononuclear cells, collected in the third trimester of pregnancy. The receptors originated from a female donor in good health, enrolled as a control in a pregnancy study.

V and J are TRBV5-8 and TRBJ1-1; perhaps TRBD1 as D (5 bases). The germline V gene encodes CDR1 SGHTS and CDR2 YDEGEE. The CDR3 runs 15 residues. The germline V and J ends were trimmed by 0 bases and 4 bases, with 13 bases remaining between them. The CDR3 spells CASSLAGGMGTEAFF. For the CDR3, the DNA is TGTGCCAGCAGCTTGGCGGGGGGAATGGGCACTGAAGCTTTCTTT.

The chain joins TRBV6-6 to TRBJ1-3; 8 positions agree with TRBD1. Trimming at V came to 8 bases and at J to 4 bases, leaving 4 bases not matched to a gene. CDR1 MNHNY and CDR2 SVGAGI come from the germline V gene (reference sequence). This CDR3 spans 13 amino acids. The CDR3 DNA reads TGTGCCAGCTTCCGGGACAGGGGAAACACCATATATTTT. As protein: CASFRDRGNTIYF.

This rearrangement joins TRBV2 to TRBJ1-6; D is ambiguous. CDR3 length: 16 amino acids. V lost 4 bases to trimming and J lost 9 bases, with 19 bases between them. Germline V gene data show CDR1 as SNHLY and CDR2 as FYNNEI. CDR3 DNA: TGTGCCAGCAGTGTTTCGGCGGGAGGGTCGGTTTCACCCCTCCACTTT. Amino acid sequence: CASSVSAGGSVSPLHF.

This clone was seen once. J is TRBJ2-7 and V is TRBV7-8; no clear D gene. The CDR3 has 12 residues. Looked up from germline, CDR1 is SGHVS and CDR2 is FQNEAQ. V was cut by 6 bases and J by 4 bases, with 10 bases left in between. CDR3 residues: CASRPDSYEQYF. For the CDR3, the DNA is TGTGCCAGCAGACCTGACTCATACGAGCAGTACTTC.

On this clone itself: This sample also contains other DNA sequences that code for the same CDR3. V and J are TRBV30 and TRBJ1-1; maybe TRBD1 (5 bases). Germline assignment: CDR1 GTSNPN and CDR2 SVGIG (reference sequence). This CDR3 contains 13 residues. The V gene lost 2 bases and the J gene lost 4 bases, with 11 bases spanning the gap. In nucleotides, the CDR3 is TGTGCCTGGAGTAGTGGGGGAGGCACTGAAGCTTTCTTT. Residues: CAWSSGGGTEAFF.

The CDR3 region has the DNA TGTGCCAGCAGTCCTGACGGATACTACACAGATACGCAGTATTTT. This translates into CASSPDGYYTDTQYF. V usage is TRBV27 and J usage is TRBJ2-3; D is undetermined. Germline lookup yields CDR1 MNHEY and CDR2 SMNVEV (reference sequence). V was shortened by 5 bases and J by 2 bases, with 14 bases between the two germline ends. The CDR3 runs to 15 residues.

The chain links TRBV7-8 to TRBJ1-2; D is undetermined. This CDR3 spans 14 amino acids. V was shortened by 2 bases and J by 2 bases, with 9 bases between the two germline ends. In germline, CDR1 is SGHVS, CDR2 FQNEAQ. This CDR3 is CASSLSGRNYGYTF. The CDR3 DNA reads as TGTGCCAGCAGCTTAAGTGGCAGAAACTATGGCTACACCTTC.

The chain has TRBV9 and TRBJ1-5; TRBD1 aligns across 10 bases. J was trimmed by 7 bases and V by 3 bases; bases with no gene match: 4. Per the germline V gene, CDR1 is SGDLS and CDR2 is YYNGEE. The CDR3 runs 14 residues. The CDR3 loop is CASSAGQGNQPQHF. CDR3 coding DNA: TGTGCCAGCAGCGCGGGACAGGGGAACCAGCCCCAGCATTTT.

The chain recombines TRBV7-3 with TRBJ2-5; D is ambiguous. V lost 5 bases and J 5 bases, leaving 12 bases between the germline ends. The CDR3 spans 13 residues. Germline V gene sequence: CDR1 SGHTA, CDR2 FQGTGA. CDR3 nucleotide sequence: TGTGCCAGCAGCCACCCCCCTAGTGAGACCCAGTACTTC. Encoded protein: CASSHPPSETQYF.

The chain is built from TRBV5-5 and TRBJ2-7, with TRBD1 matching over 9 bases. Germline V gene data show CDR1 as SGHKS and CDR2 as YYEKEE (reference sequence). The CDR3 covers 15 residues. Unmatched junction bases numbered 9, after V lost 4 bases and J lost 4 bases. The CDR3 DNA sequence: TGTGCCAGCAGCCCTGGACAGGGGATTTTATACGAGCAGTACTTC. Protein product: CASSPGQGILYEQYF.

The rearrangement links TRBV6-6 to TRBJ2-1; 9 nucleotides match TRBD1. J was trimmed by 8 bases and V by 6 bases; bases with no gene match: 14. The CDR3 runs 16 residues. The V gene's germline CDR1 is MNHNY and CDR2 SVGAGI (reference sequence). DNA of the CDR3: TGTGCCAGCAGGCCTCGGACAGGGGATAATTTCGATGAGCAGTTCTTC. As protein: CASRPRTGDNFDEQFF.

The gene calls are TRBV5-1 and TRBJ1-1, with TRBD1 matching 8 bases. The length of the CDR3 is 15 residues. V lost 5 bases and J lost 6; bases outside the gene matches: 12. Germline V gives CDR1 SGHRS, CDR2 YFSETQ. The CDR3 DNA is TGCGCCAGCAGGCCCAATCCGTCGACAGGGGCTGAAGCTTTCTTT. This gives the protein CASRPNPSTGAEAFF. The complete variable domain, with remaining parts taken from reference TRBV5-1 and TRBJ1-1, reads KAGVTQTPRYLIKTRGQQVTLSCSPISGHRSVSWYQQTPGQGLQFLFEYFSETQRNKGNFPGRFSGRQFSNSRSEMNVSTLELGDSALYLCASRPNPSTGAEAFFGQGTRLTVV.

This clone was picked up one time. CDR3 amino acids: CASSSPGDRGQETQYF. Here the CDR3 DNA reads TGTGCCAGCAGTTCCCCGGGGGACAGGGGTCAAGAGACCCAGTACTTC. This chain joins TRBV27 and TRBJ2-5; 10 bases agree with TRBD1. V shed 4 bases and J 2 bases; nucleotides not matched to a gene: 7. Germline values: CDR1 MNHEY, CDR2 SMNVEV (reference sequence). The length of the CDR3 is 16 residues.

The genes are TRBV12-5 and TRBJ1-1; possible D gene TRBD1, 6 bases. This CDR3 comprises 13 residues. Germline CDR1 reads LGHNT; CDR2 reads FRNRAP. Trimming cost V 3 bases and J 7 bases, with 12 bases left between them. This CDR3 is CASGFGGGDEAFF. CDR3 DNA sequence: TGTGCTAGTGGTTTTGGGGGGGGCGATGAAGCTTTCTTT.

In its sample, this clone was seen once. The chain joins TRBV25-1 to TRBJ1-4; 9 bases are a match to TRBD1. Losses at the gene ends were 3 bases for V and 7 bases for J; bases not matched to a gene: 9. Germline CDR1 and CDR2: MGHDK and SYGVNS. The CDR3 spans 16 residues. As DNA, the CDR3 is TGTGCCAGCAGTGATGCACAGGGGGCGTTTGGTGAAAAACTGTTTTTT. Translating it yields CASSDAQGAFGEKLFF. The whole variable domain, remainder taken from reference TRBV25-1 and TRBJ1-4, is EADIYQTPRYLVIGTGKKITLECSQTMGHDKMYWYQQDPGMELHLIHYSYGVNSTEKGDLSSESTVSRIRTEHFPLTLESARPSHTSQYLCASSDAQGAFGEKLFFGSGTQLSVL.

The rearrangement uses TRBV6-5 and TRBJ1-5; D gene unclear. From germline, CDR1 is MNHEY and CDR2 SVGAGI. Trimming left V 5 bases short and J 9 bases short, with 17 bases between. The CDR3 consists of 14 residues. CDR3 DNA: TGTGCCAGCAGTCCACTTTCCACTTCATGGCCCCAGCATTTT. Protein: CASSPLSTSWPQHF.

This rearrangement joins TRBV4-3 to TRBJ1-2; D may be TRBD1 (6 bases). This CDR3 is 15 amino acids long. Trimming took 1 base from V and 1 from J, leaving 10 bases between them. Per the germline V gene, CDR1 is LGHNA and CDR2 is YSLEER. CDR3 nucleotides: TGCGCCAGCAGCCAAGCCAGGACAGTTAACTATGGCTACACCTTC. Translating gives CASSQARTVNYGYTF.

CDR3 residues: CSVSAVRLDEQYF. CDR3 DNA: TGCAGCGTTTCCGCGGTGAGGTTGGACGAGCAGTACTTC. The V gene is TRBV29-1, the J gene TRBJ2-7; D is unresolved. Germline V lookup: CDR1 SQVTM, CDR2 ANQGSEA. V dropped 5 bases and J dropped 5 bases, with 16 bases sitting between them. The CDR3 runs to 13 residues.

This clone appeared a few times. The chain joins TRBV27 to TRBJ2-1, with 12 bases identical to TRBD2. The germline gives CDR1 MNHEY, CDR2 SMNVEV (reference sequence). V shed 3 bases, J shed 9 bases, and the junction held 3 bases outside the gene matches. CDR3 length: 14 residues. The CDR3, as DNA: TGTGCCAGCAGTTTCCTAGCGGGGGGGGGTGAGCAGTTCTTC. This encodes CASSFLAGGGEQFF.

The chain employs TRBV27 and TRBJ2-7; TRBD1 matches at 8 bases. After removal of 6 bases from V and 3 bases from J, the junction contained 7 bases not matched to a gene. Germline CDR1 MNHEY, CDR2 SMNVEV (reference sequence). The CDR3 loop spans 14 amino acids. The chain's CDR3 is CASSLRTGLYEQYF. In DNA form, the CDR3 reads TGTGCCAGCAGCCTTAGGACAGGGCTCTACGAGCAGTACTTC.

V and J are TRBV4-1 and TRBJ2-1; D gene uncertain. Trimming took 4 bases from V and 6 from J, leaving 19 bases between them. The CDR3 sequence is 16 residues long. In germline, CDR1 is MGHRA, CDR2 YSYEKL. Here the CDR3 reads CASSRPPLGQTNEQFF. The CDR3 region has the DNA TGCGCCAGCAGCCGCCCACCCCTTGGCCAAACCAATGAGCAGTTCTTC.

The J gene is TRBJ1-2, the V gene TRBV2, with unresolved D. The V end lost 3 bases, the J end lost 3 bases, and 8 bases lay between the germline ends. The CDR3 runs to 13 residues. In germline, CDR1 is SNHLY, CDR2 FYNNEI. The CDR3 region has the DNA TGTGCCAGCAGTGACAGAAATTACTATGGCTACACCTTC. Translation: CASSDRNYYGYTF.

The CDR3 loop is CASSLEDEVPQHF. In nucleotides, the CDR3 is TGTGCCAGCAGCTTAGAGGATGAGGTCCCCCAGCATTTT. V gene TRBV7-9 combines with J gene TRBJ1-5; D is ambiguous. The CDR3 covers 13 residues. Between the trimmed V and J ends, which lost 1 base and 10 bases, there was a span of 11 bases. The germline gives CDR1 SEHNR, CDR2 FQNEAQ (reference sequence).